This TCR beta chain was retrieved from a study of blood T cell repertoires in COVID-19. The sample holds a few counts of this clone. TCRdb's table, derived via immunoSEQ multiplex PCR, lists solely in-frame clones and lacks some. Altogether approximately 200,000 clones are present, roughly 84% being singletons, with the ten largest covering less than 2.5%. The CDR3 sequence is 14 residues long. V was trimmed by 5 bases and J by 1 base, leaving 11 bases between them. Per germline, CDR1 LNHDA and CDR2 SQIVND (reference sequence). This clonotype was sampled from a woman aged 60-75 years with acute or convalescent COVID-19. The rearrangement joins TRBV19 to TRBJ1-1, with a weak D call TRBD1 (5 bases). Source material: peripheral blood. The CDR3 region is CASSPQGRNTEAFF. The CDR3 bases are TGTGCCAGTAGTCCGCAGGGTAGGAACACTGAAGCTTTCTTT. The variable domain in full, with the rest retrieved from reference TRBV19 and TRBJ1-1, is DGGITQSPKYLFRKEGQNVTLSCEQNLNHDAMYWYRQDPGQGLRLIYYSQIVNDFQKGDIAEGYSVSREKKESFPLTVTSAQKNPTAFYLCASSPQGRNTEAFFGQGTRLTVV.